The 5 T cell receptor beta chains given below trace back to one sample, sequenced in a study of graft-versus-host responses after intestinal transplantation. Produced via immunoSEQ multiplex PCR; TCRdb's table is partial and in-frame only. The sample yields about 96,000 clones, 92% seen once. Their specific antigens are unknown. Sequenced material: unstimulated CD4+ T cells sorted from spleen or lymph node cells, taken before intestinal transplant. The receptors come from a human donor who received an intestinal transplant.

In regard to this clone: Additional DNA sequences in this sample encode the identical CDR3. J is TRBJ1-2 and V is TRBV5-1, with a possible D match to TRBD1 (6 bases). In germline, CDR1 is SGHRS, CDR2 YFSETQ. The CDR3 loop spans 14 amino acids. V was pared by 0 bases and J by 3 bases, with 9 bases between. The CDR3 DNA reads TGCGCCAGCAGCTTGGTTCCAGGGGACTATGGCTACACCTTC. Protein: CASSLVPGDYGYTF.

The genes are TRBV5-1 and TRBJ2-5, with a possible D match to TRBD1 (6 bases). The V end was cut by 6 bases, the J end by 5 bases, with 14 bases between. The germline V gene encodes CDR1 SGHRS and CDR2 YFSETQ. This CDR3 is 13 amino acids long. The CDR3 spells CASIQQGTETQYF. The CDR3, as DNA: TGCGCCAGCATACAACAGGGTACGGAGACCCAGTACTTC.

The V call is TRBV18, the J call TRBJ2-1; TRBD1 is a possible D gene (6 bases). Deletions cut 1 base from V and 3 bases from J, with 16 bases between. The germline V gene encodes CDR1 KGHSH and CDR2 LQKENI. The CDR3 is 17 residues long. DNA of the CDR3: TGTGCCAGCTCACCACAGGCGACGGGACACCGCTACAATGAGCAGTTCTTC. Its protein is CASSPQATGHRYNEQFF.

J is TRBJ2-7 and V is TRBV21-1; the table's D call, TRBD2, was not checked against the DNA. TRBV21-1 is a recognized pseudogene. CDR3 length equals 16 residues. The CDR3 bases are TGTGCCAGCAGCAAAGGGACTAGCGGGATCACCTACGAGCAGTACTTC. Its protein product is CASSKGTSGITYEQYF.

V gene TRBV7-7 combines with J gene TRBJ2-5, with TRBD1 matching over 9 bases. The V gene's germline CDR1 is SSHAT and CDR2 FNYEAQ (reference sequence). J gave up 1 base and V 4 bases, and 4 bases lay outside the gene matches. There are 15 residues in the CDR3. CDR3 protein: CASSSRTGAQETQYF. The CDR3, as DNA: TGTGCCAGCAGCTCAAGGACAGGGGCCCAAGAGACCCAGTACTTC.